These 29 T cell receptor beta chains share one sample of origin, sequenced in a study of T cell changes during pregnancy in multiple sclerosis. Profiled with immunoSEQ multiplex PCR; TCRdb holds only in-frame clones, not every one. The table has about 36,000 clones, around 93% seen once. Sequences were derived from CD4+ T cells from peripheral blood mononuclear cells, sampled in the first trimester of pregnancy. The receptors come from a female donor with multiple sclerosis, enrolled in a pregnancy study.

In DNA form, the CDR3 reads TGTGCCAGCAGCTTGTCTACGGGACAGGGCGGTGAAAAACTGTTTTTT. Its protein is CASSLSTGQGGEKLFF. The gene calls are TRBV5-5 and TRBJ1-4; 9 positions agree with TRBD1. Per the germline V gene, CDR1 is SGHKS and CDR2 is YYEKEE (reference sequence). The CDR3 loop spans 16 amino acids. The J segment lost 7 bases and the V segment lost 1 base, leaving 8 bases of the junction unmatched. Together with reference TRBV5-5 and TRBJ1-4, the CDR3 gives the full variable domain: DAGVTQSPTHLIKTRGQQVTLRCSPISGHKSVSWYQQVLGQGPQFIFQYYEKEERGRGNFPDRFSARQFPNYSSELNVNALLLGDSALYLCASSLSTGQGGEKLFFGSGTQLSVL.

The chain recombines TRBV27 with TRBJ2-1; 8 bases are a match to TRBD2. This CDR3 is 12 amino acids long. Germline trimming cut 5 bases from V and 12 bases from J; bases unmatched to any gene: 6. Per germline, CDR1 MNHEY and CDR2 SMNVEV (reference sequence). This chain's CDR3 is CASSPREGGQFF. CDR3 in DNA: TGTGCCAGCAGTCCTCGGGAGGGGGGGCAGTTCTTC.

The rearrangement joins TRBV2 to TRBJ2-6; D is uncertain. This CDR3 is built from 14 residues. CDR1 and CDR2 (germline): SNHLY, FYNNEI. Deletions cut 5 bases from V and 1 base from J, with 6 bases between. The CDR3 loop reads CASSLESGANVLTF. For the CDR3, the DNA is TGTGCCAGCAGTCTAGAATCTGGGGCCAACGTCCTGACTTTC.

This rearrangement joins TRBV5-1 to TRBJ2-1; D perhaps matches TRBD2 (5 bases). Germline V lookup: CDR1 SGHRS, CDR2 YFSETQ. The CDR3 spans 16 residues. V lost 0 bases and J 4 bases, leaving 14 bases between the germline ends. The CDR3, as DNA: TGCGCCAGCAGCTTGGTGCGCCGGGGTCGTTACAATGAGCAGTTCTTC. This translates into CASSLVRRGRYNEQFF.

This chain joins TRBV19 and TRBJ2-3; TRBD1 might be the D (5 bases). Germline V lookup: CDR1 LNHDA, CDR2 SQIVND (reference sequence). Trimming cost V 7 bases and J 4 bases, with 15 bases left between them. The CDR3 covers 14 residues. The CDR3 loop reads CASKRAGRPDTQYF. CDR3 nucleotide sequence: TGTGCCAGTAAAAGGGCAGGGCGGCCAGATACGCAGTATTTT.

The chain couples TRBV19 to TRBJ2-2; 7 bases map to TRBD1. With V trimmed by 7 bases and J by 1 base, 6 bases remained unmatched. CDR3 length: 15 amino acids. Germline V gene data show CDR1 as LNHDA and CDR2 as SQIVND (reference sequence). DNA of the CDR3: TGTGCCAGTACCCCCGGGACAGTGAACACCGGGGAGCTGTTTTTT. Translated, it gives CASTPGTVNTGELFF.

J is TRBJ1-2 and V is TRBV6-6, with TRBD1 matching 9 bases. Losses at the gene ends were 5 bases for V and 7 bases for J; bases not matched to a gene: 11. Per germline, CDR1 MNHNY and CDR2 SVGAGI (reference sequence). The CDR3 is 15 residues long. CDR3 protein: CASSAPTGGRGGYTF. CDR3 nucleotides: TGTGCCAGCAGTGCTCCAACAGGGGGCAGGGGTGGCTACACCTTC.

The chain couples TRBV5-8 to TRBJ2-7; 7 bases agree with TRBD2. J lost 4 bases, V lost 0 bases, and 13 bases had no gene match. The CDR3 extends over 17 amino acids. The germline V gene encodes CDR1 SGHTS and CDR2 YDEGEE. The chain's CDR3 is CASSLAPAGRWMYEQYF. The CDR3 DNA reads as TGTGCCAGCAGCTTGGCTCCAGCGGGGAGGTGGATGTACGAGCAGTACTTC.

For the CDR3, the DNA is TGTGCCAGCAGCCCTCCCCGGGCCGGGGAGCTGTTTTTT. Translation: CASSPPRAGELFF. The rearrangement links TRBV7-2 to TRBJ2-2; D is ambiguous. Germline V lookup: CDR1 SGHTA, CDR2 FQGNSA. Between the trimmed V and J ends, which lost 5 bases and 6 bases, there was a span of 10 bases. The CDR3 totals 13 residues.

The J gene is TRBJ2-7, the V gene TRBV6-5, with D tentatively TRBD2 (5 bases). Between the trimmed V and J ends, which lost 6 bases and 0 bases, there was a span of 12 bases. The CDR3 extends over 14 amino acids. CDR1 and CDR2 from the germline V gene are MNHEY and SVGAGI. The CDR3 reads CASRLIRDSYEQYF. CDR3 coding DNA: TGTGCCAGCAGGTTGATCCGGGACTCCTACGAGCAGTACTTC.

The chain uses TRBV6-6 and TRBJ2-7; 9 bases are a match to TRBD2. V was clipped by 4 bases and J by 3 bases; unmatched bases: 1. Germline assignment: CDR1 MNHNY and CDR2 SVGAGI (reference sequence). This CDR3 is built from 13 residues. The CDR3 region has the DNA TGTGCCAGCAGTTCTAGCGGGGTCTACGAGCAGTACTTC. Translated: CASSSSGVYEQYF.

The V gene is TRBV9, the J gene TRBJ2-5; 7 positions match TRBD1. This CDR3 has 15 residues. With V trimmed by 4 bases and J by 2 bases, 8 bases remained unmatched. Germline V lookup: CDR1 SGDLS, CDR2 YYNGEE. The DNA of the CDR3 is TGTGCCAGCAGCCAAACTATACAGGGGCAAGAGACCCAGTACTTC. As protein: CASSQTIQGQETQYF.

The V and J genes are TRBV5-8 and TRBJ1-1; 11 bases align to TRBD1. Per germline, CDR1 SGHTS and CDR2 YDEGEE. This CDR3 has 15 residues. Trimming cost V 5 bases and J 10 bases; bases outside gene matches: 13. CDR3: CASSYSGDRGSRAFF. The CDR3 coding sequence is TGTGCCAGCAGTTACTCTGGGGACAGGGGGAGTAGAGCTTTCTTT.

The chain joins TRBV5-1 to TRBJ2-5, with 10 nucleotides matching TRBD1. V trimming: 4 bases; J trimming: 3 bases; junction bases outside the gene matches: 6. The CDR3 sequence is 15 residues long. Per the germline V gene, CDR1 is SGHRS and CDR2 is YFSETQ. CDR3 DNA sequence: TGCGCCAGCAGCCAGACAGGGGGCTTGAAAGAGACCCAGTACTTC. It specifies CASSQTGGLKETQYF.

The V gene is TRBV7-8, the J gene TRBJ2-3; 8 nucleotides match TRBD2. Germline-derived CDR1 and CDR2 are SGHVS and FQNEAQ. V was pared by 2 bases and J by 5 bases, with 6 bases of the junction left unmatched. The CDR3 sequence is 15 residues long. DNA of the CDR3: TGTGCCAGCAGCTTATGGCGGGGGGCGGAAGATACGCAGTATTTT. It is translated as CASSLWRGAEDTQYF. The variable domain in full, completed from reference TRBV7-8 and TRBJ2-3, reads GAGVSQSPRYKVAKRGQDVALRCDPISGHVSLFWYQQALGQGPEFLTYFQNEAQLDKSGLPSDRFFAERPEGSVSTLKIQRTQQEDSAVYLCASSLWRGAEDTQYFGPGTRLTVL.

The J gene is TRBJ1-6, the V gene TRBV18; tentative D call: TRBD1 (5 bases). CDR1 is KGHSH, CDR2 LQKENI, per germline. The CDR3 consists of 15 residues. V lost 3 bases, J lost 6 bases, and 12 bases lay in between. The CDR3 bases are TGTGCCAGCTCACCGTTTGGGCAGGGTAATTCACCCCTCCACTTT. It encodes CASSPFGQGNSPLHF. The full variable domain, rest sourced from reference TRBV18 and TRBJ1-6, is NAGVMQNPRHLVRRRGQEARLRCSPMKGHSHVYWYRQLPEEGLKFMVYLQKENIIDESGMPKERFSAEFPKEGPSILRIQQVVRGDSAAYFCASSPFGQGNSPLHFGNGTRLTVT.

The chain's CDR3 is CATRPAGVGTGELFF. For the CDR3, the DNA is TGTGCCACCCGTCCAGCGGGAGTGGGGACCGGGGAGCTGTTTTTT. This chain links TRBV28 with TRBJ2-2, with 8 bases fitting TRBD2. The CDR3 is 15 residues long. The germline gives CDR1 MDHEN, CDR2 SYDVKM. Unmatched junction bases numbered 12, after V lost 10 bases and J lost 5 bases. The full variable domain, its missing parts supplied by reference TRBV28 and TRBJ2-2, is DVKVTQSSRYLVKRTGEKVFLECVQDMDHENMFWYRQDPGLGLRLIYFSYDVKMKEKGDIPEGYSVSREKKERFSLILESASTNQTSMYLCATRPAGVGTGELFFGEGSRLTVL.

This clone was seen a handful of times. V gene TRBV15 combines with J gene TRBJ1-4; tentative D call: TRBD1 (5 bases). Germline values: CDR1 LNHNV, CDR2 YYDKDF (reference sequence). The CDR3 totals 13 residues. The V and J ends lost 2 bases and 7 bases respectively, with 8 bases between them. CDR3 DNA sequence: TGTGCCACCAGCAGACAGGGAGGTGAAAAACTGTTTTTT. Its translation: CATSRQGGEKLFF. The variable domain in full, with the rest retrieved from reference TRBV15 and TRBJ1-4, is DAMVIQNPRYQVTQFGKPVTLSCSQTLNHNVMYWYQQKSSQAPKLLFHYYDKDFNNEADTPDNFQSRRPNTSFCFLDIRSPGLGDTAMYLCATSRQGGEKLFFGSGTQLSVL.

This chain connects TRBV20-1 to TRBJ2-1, with D possibly TRBD2 on 6 matching bases. V was pared by 6 bases and J by 8 bases, with 8 bases between. The CDR3 has 10 amino acids. Germline V gene lookup returns CDR1 DFQATT and CDR2 SNEGSKA (reference sequence). CDR3 coding DNA: TGCAGTGCATGGGGGGATGAGCAGTTCTTC. It encodes CSAWGDEQFF.

For the CDR3, the DNA is TGTGCCTGGAACGACGGACAGGGTGGGATGGCTGGGGCCAACGTCCTGACTTTC. This codes for CAWNDGQGGMAGANVLTF. The chain couples TRBV30 to TRBJ2-6; 8 positions agree with TRBD1. V shed 4 bases, J shed 2 bases, and the junction held 13 bases outside the gene matches. Germline CDR1 is GTSNPN and CDR2 is SVGIG (reference sequence). There are 18 residues in the CDR3.

This clone was recorded a few times. The rearrangement joins TRBV9 to TRBJ1-1; D perhaps matches TRBD1 (5 bases). This CDR3 contains 15 residues. V dropped 0 bases and J dropped 3 bases, with 12 bases sitting between them. CDR1 is SGDLS, CDR2 YYNGEE, per germline. CDR3: CASSVGAGHHTEAFF. CDR3 nucleotide sequence: TGTGCCAGCAGCGTAGGAGCAGGGCACCACACTGAAGCTTTCTTT.

This chain uses TRBV11-1 with TRBJ2-5; a possible D gene is TRBD1 (5 bases). The CDR3 is made up of 16 amino acids. Germline V gene data show CDR1 as SGHAT and CDR2 as FQDESV (reference sequence). V lost 5 bases and J 2 bases, leaving 18 bases between the germline ends. The CDR3 spells CASSPRDRYFQETQYF. Here the CDR3 DNA reads TGTGCCAGCAGCCCGCGCGACAGATACTTTCAAGAGACCCAGTACTTC. The variable domain in full, with the rest retrieved from reference TRBV11-1 and TRBJ2-5, is EAEVAQSPRYKITEKSQAVAFWCDPISGHATLYWYRQILGQGPELLVQFQDESVVDDSQLPKDRFSAERLKGVDSTLKIQPAELGDSAMYLCASSPRDRYFQETQYFGPGTRLLVL.

This clone was found once. The chain joins TRBV10-3 to TRBJ2-7; 9 bases are shared with TRBD1. This CDR3 has 17 amino acids. Per germline, CDR1 ENHRY and CDR2 SYGVKD. V was clipped by 6 bases and J by 3 bases; unmatched bases: 15. The CDR3 sequence is CAIRSSLGQGNLYEQYF. The CDR3 DNA reads as TGTGCCATCAGGTCGTCATTGGGACAGGGAAACCTCTACGAGCAGTACTTC.

The V call is TRBV2, the J call TRBJ2-1; 15 nucleotides align to TRBD2. The CDR3 totals 17 residues. The germline V gene encodes CDR1 SNHLY and CDR2 FYNNEI. J was trimmed by 9 bases and V by 5 bases; bases with no gene match: 11. CDR3 sequence (DNA): TGTGCCAGCAGTCCTCCGGGACTAGCGGGGGGATTTAGTGAGCAGTTCTTC. Translating gives CASSPPGLAGGFSEQFF.

The J gene is TRBJ2-1, the V gene TRBV19; D is perhaps TRBD1 (6 bases). Trimming stripped 2 bases from V and 6 bases from J, with 17 bases between. The CDR3 contains 16 residues. From germline, CDR1 is LNHDA and CDR2 SQIVND (reference sequence). The CDR3 region is CASSITGDRLGNEQFF. The DNA for the CDR3 is TGTGCCAGTAGTATAACAGGAGACAGGCTTGGCAATGAGCAGTTCTTC.

The chain is built from TRBV18 and TRBJ2-3, with a weak D call TRBD2 (5 bases). With 2 bases removed from V and 2 bases from J, the gap between germline ends came to 17 bases. This CDR3 is 17 amino acids long. The germline V gene encodes CDR1 KGHSH and CDR2 LQKENI. The CDR3 region is CASSPYRTRSATDTQYF. The CDR3 coding sequence is TGTGCCAGCTCACCATATCGTACTAGATCTGCCACAGATACGCAGTATTTT.

The rearrangement links TRBV5-4 to TRBJ1-1; D might be TRBD1 (5 bases). Germline CDR1 SGHNT, CDR2 YYREEE (reference sequence). The CDR3 totals 16 residues. V was trimmed by 0 bases and J by 6 bases, leaving 18 bases between them. This CDR3 reads CASSLVRIRDGSEAFF. In DNA, the CDR3 is TGTGCCAGCAGCTTGGTAAGAATCAGGGATGGATCTGAAGCTTTCTTT.

The chain combines TRBV11-2 with TRBJ1-5; TRBD1 is a possible D gene (6 bases). V was clipped by 2 bases and J by 3 bases, with 11 bases between them. The V gene's germline CDR1 is SGHAT and CDR2 FQNNGV. The CDR3 length is 15 residues. Here the CDR3 DNA reads TGTGCCAGCAGCTTAAATACAGGGAACAATCAGCCCCAGCATTTT. Protein sequence: CASSLNTGNNQPQHF.

V and J are TRBV5-1 and TRBJ1-4; TRBD1 is a possible D gene (5 bases). V gave up 5 bases and J gave up 8 bases, with 16 bases separating them. CDR1 and CDR2 from the germline V gene are SGHRS and YFSETQ. The CDR3 totals 14 residues. Here the CDR3 DNA reads TGCGCCAGCAGATGGGACTTTGCCGGGGAAAAACTGTTTTTT. Its translation: CASRWDFAGEKLFF.